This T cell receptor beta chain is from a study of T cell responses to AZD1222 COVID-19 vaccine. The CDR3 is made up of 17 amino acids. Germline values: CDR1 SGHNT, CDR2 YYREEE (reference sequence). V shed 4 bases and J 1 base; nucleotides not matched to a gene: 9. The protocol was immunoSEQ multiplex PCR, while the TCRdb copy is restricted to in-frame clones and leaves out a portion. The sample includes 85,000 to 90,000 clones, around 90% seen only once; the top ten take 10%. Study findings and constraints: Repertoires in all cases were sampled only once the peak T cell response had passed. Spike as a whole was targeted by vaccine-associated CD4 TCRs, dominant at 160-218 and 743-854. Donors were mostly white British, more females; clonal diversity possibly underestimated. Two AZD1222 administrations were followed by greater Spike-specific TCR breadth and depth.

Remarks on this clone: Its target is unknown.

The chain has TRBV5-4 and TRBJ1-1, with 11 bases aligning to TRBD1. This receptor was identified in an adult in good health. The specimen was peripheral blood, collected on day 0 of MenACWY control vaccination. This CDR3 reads CASSPPGQGVWNTEAFF. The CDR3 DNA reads TGTGCCAGCAGCCCGCCGGGACAGGGGGTGTGGAACACTGAAGCTTTCTTT.